A selection of T cell receptor beta chains follows, all from one sample in a study of blood T cell repertoires in COVID-19. Clones were read by immunoSEQ multiplex PCR, and TCRdb kept only the in-frame ones, dropping some. The data contain hundreds of thousands of clones, approximately 88% of them singletons. Input material: peripheral blood. Receptor source: a man aged 18 to 35 with active or convalescent COVID-19. Each CDR3 is given with its conserved first and last residue. Fields, in order: J gene, clone size, D gene, V gene, CDR3 DNA, CDR3 protein. The D gene is left open where the match is weak. Size tells how often a clone was seen (once, few, many) or the class of an expanded clone, and some rows leave it out.

J: TRBJ1-4
size: .
D: .
V: TRBV5-8
DNA: TGTGCCAGCAGCTTGGACGGGGGAACAACTAATGAAAAACTGTTTTTT
CDR3: CASSLDGGTTNEKLFF

J: TRBJ2-7
size: .
D: TRBD1
V: TRBV19
DNA: TGTGCCAGTAGCCCGGGACAGGGGACCTACTACGAGCAGTACTTC
CDR3: CASSPGQGTYYEQYF

J: TRBJ2-7
size: .
D: TRBD2
V: TRBV19
DNA: TGTGCCAGTAGTAGATTAAGCGGGGAGGCCTACGAGCAGTACTTC
CDR3: CASSRLSGEAYEQYF

J: TRBJ2-3
size: .
D: .
V: TRBV18
DNA: TGTGCCAGCTCACGGGGAGACACAGATACGCAGTATTTT
CDR3: CASSRGDTDTQYF

J: TRBJ1-2
size: once
D: TRBD1
V: TRBV11-2
DNA: TGTGCCAGCAGCATCACCGGGACAGCGTCCTATGGCTACACCTTC
CDR3: CASSITGTASYGYTF

J: TRBJ2-7
size: .
D: TRBD1
V: TRBV5-6
DNA: TGTGCCAGCAGCCGACAGGGGTCCTACGAGCAGTACTTC
CDR3: CASSRQGSYEQYF

J: TRBJ1-1
size: .
D: .
V: TRBV4-1
DNA: TGCGCCAGCAGCCAACCGCGGGAGGGCCGGGAGGCTTTCTTT
CDR3: CASSQPREGREAFF

J: TRBJ2-7
size: .
D: TRBD2
V: TRBV27
DNA: TGTGCCAGCAGTGCTAGCGGGGGACCTCCGGGCGAGCAGTACTTC
CDR3: CASSASGGPPGEQYF

J: TRBJ2-7
size: .
D: .
V: TRBV5-1
DNA: TGCGCCAGCAGCTTTGACAGAACCGAGCAGTACTTC
CDR3: CASSFDRTEQYF

J: TRBJ1-2
size: .
D: .
V: TRBV5-1
DNA: TGCGCCAGCAGCTTGAGGCAGTCGTGGGAGAATGGCTACACCTTC
CDR3: CASSLRQSWENGYTF

J: TRBJ1-1
size: .
D: .
V: TRBV7-9
DNA: TGTGCCAGCAGCTTAGAACAGAGGAACACTGAAGCTTTCTTT
CDR3: CASSLEQRNTEAFF

J: TRBJ2-3
size: .
D: .
V: TRBV11-2
DNA: TGTGCCAGCAGACCTATCAGGGAACTCACAGATACGCAGTATTTT
CDR3: CASRPIRELTDTQYF

J: TRBJ2-7
size: once
D: .
V: TRBV19
DNA: TGTGCCAGTAGTATGGCCAGGGATTCCTACGAGCAGTACTTC
CDR3: CASSMARDSYEQYF

J: TRBJ2-7
size: few
D: TRBD1
V: TRBV10-3
DNA: TGTGCCATCAGTGACCCCAGGGGGCCATACGAGCAGTACTTC
CDR3: CAISDPRGPYEQYF

J: TRBJ1-1
size: .
D: .
V: TRBV5-6
DNA: TGTGCCAGCAGCTTATGGGCTACACGGAACACTGAAGCTTTCTTT
CDR3: CASSLWATRNTEAFF

J: TRBJ2-3
size: .
D: TRBD1
V: TRBV29-1
DNA: TGCAGCGTCCACAGGGGGCTTAACACAGATACGCAGTATTTT
CDR3: CSVHRGLNTDTQYF

J: TRBJ2-7
size: once
D: .
V: TRBV27
DNA: TGTGCCAGCGCGGGGGCAACCTACGAGCAGTACTTC
CDR3: CASAGATYEQYF

J: TRBJ1-5
size: .
D: .
V: TRBV19
DNA: TGTGCCAGTAGTATATGGGGCAGGGGAGTAGATCAGCCCCAGCATTTT
CDR3: CASSIWGRGVDQPQHF

J: TRBJ1-1
size: .
D: .
V: TRBV29-1
DNA: TGCAGCGCCGGGGGGTCGAACACTGAAGCTTTCTTT
CDR3: CSAGGSNTEAFF

J: TRBJ2-7
size: .
D: .
V: TRBV6-1
DNA: TGTGCCAGCAGTGAAGTGGGACTTAGGGACGAGCAGTACTTC
CDR3: CASSEVGLRDEQYF

J: TRBJ2-7
size: .
D: .
V: TRBV9
DNA: TGTGCCAGCAGCGTAGGGAGCACTGCCTACGAGCAGTACTTC
CDR3: CASSVGSTAYEQYF

J: TRBJ1-2
size: once
D: .
V: TRBV11-1
DNA: TGTGCCAGCAGCTTAGCGCCGGGGAACTATGGCTACACCTTC
CDR3: CASSLAPGNYGYTF

J: TRBJ1-2
size: .
D: TRBD1
V: TRBV7-9
DNA: TGTGCCAGCAGCGCCCGTGGTGGCAGGGGGGTCGTCAGCTATGGCTACACCTTC
CDR3: CASSARGGRGVVSYGYTF

J: TRBJ2-5
size: once
D: TRBD1
V: TRBV5-1
DNA: TGCGCCAGCAGCCCGACAGGGGTTGGGGAGACCCAGTACTTC
CDR3: CASSPTGVGETQYF

J: TRBJ1-2
size: .
D: TRBD1
V: TRBV9
DNA: TGTGCCAGCAGCGAGGGTAGGGGGCGAACTAACTATGGCTACACCTTC
CDR3: CASSEGRGRTNYGYTF

J: TRBJ1-4
size: .
D: .
V: TRBV7-9
DNA: TGTGCCAGCAGCTTAAATACGGCAGGGGACGAAAAACTGTTTTTT
CDR3: CASSLNTAGDEKLFF

J: TRBJ2-7
size: .
D: .
V: TRBV5-4
DNA: TGTGCCAGCAGACGGGACACCTCCTCCTACGAGCAGTACTTC
CDR3: CASRRDTSSYEQYF

J: TRBJ2-1
size: .
D: TRBD2
V: TRBV5-1
DNA: TGCGCCAGCCTCCCCGGCGGGGGAGACTCATACAATGAGCAGTTCTTC
CDR3: CASLPGGGDSYNEQFF

J: TRBJ2-7
size: .
D: TRBD1
V: TRBV6-6
DNA: TGTGCCAGCAGTTTACGACAGGGGGCCTACGAGCAGTACTTC
CDR3: CASSLRQGAYEQYF

J: TRBJ1-2
size: .
D: TRBD1
V: TRBV10-3
DNA: TGTGCCATCAGTGTATCTGAGGGGGCCTATGGCTACACCTTC
CDR3: CAISVSEGAYGYTF

J: TRBJ2-2
size: .
D: .
V: TRBV19
DNA: TGTGCCAGTAGTATAGGAAGGGGGTGGCCCACCGGGGAGCTGTTTTTT
CDR3: CASSIGRGWPTGELFF

J: TRBJ2-3
size: .
D: .
V: TRBV6-5
DNA: TGTGCCAGCAGTCAGGGACTCTCCACAGATACGCAGTATTTT
CDR3: CASSQGLSTDTQYF

J: TRBJ1-2
size: once
D: .
V: TRBV7-6
DNA: TGTGCCAGCAGCTTAGGCCTCGGGGATGGCTATGGCTACACCTTC
CDR3: CASSLGLGDGYGYTF

J: TRBJ2-2
size: .
D: .
V: TRBV9
DNA: TGTGCCAGCAGTAGCAACACCGGGGAGCTGTTTTTT
CDR3: CASSSNTGELFF

J: TRBJ1-2
size: .
D: .
V: TRBV19
DNA: TGTGCCAGTAGTATCTGGGCAGGAGGACCCTATGGCTACACCTTC
CDR3: CASSIWAGGPYGYTF

J: TRBJ1-2
size: .
D: .
V: TRBV27
DNA: TGTGCCAGCAGTTTAAGACATAACTATGGCTACACCTTC
CDR3: CASSLRHNYGYTF

J: TRBJ2-7
size: .
D: .
V: TRBV11-1
DNA: TGTGCCAGCAAGGGGCTTGCCTACGAGCAGTACTTC
CDR3: CASKGLAYEQYF

J: TRBJ1-2
size: .
D: .
V: TRBV2
DNA: TGTGCCAGCAGCGGAGATTCTTCTAACTATGGCTACACCTTC
CDR3: CASSGDSSNYGYTF

J: TRBJ1-3
size: .
D: .
V: TRBV4-2
DNA: TGTGCCAGCAGCGTCATAGGACAATACTCTGGAAACACCATATATTTT
CDR3: CASSVIGQYSGNTIYF

J: TRBJ1-5
size: .
D: .
V: TRBV27
DNA: TGTGCCAGCAGAACGGGCAATCAGCCCCAGCATTTT
CDR3: CASRTGNQPQHF

J: TRBJ1-3
size: .
D: .
V: TRBV5-1
DNA: TGCGCCAGCAGCTTGGATCAGGGGTTCGGAAACACCATATATTTT
CDR3: CASSLDQGFGNTIYF

J: TRBJ1-2
size: .
D: .
V: TRBV29-1
DNA: TGCAGCGTTGGAGTCCGACAGCGAGTTAACTATGGCTACACCTTC
CDR3: CSVGVRQRVNYGYTF

J: TRBJ2-7
size: few
D: .
V: TRBV5-4
DNA: TGTGCCAGCAGCTTTAATGGCAGGGAGCAGTACTTC
CDR3: CASSFNGREQYF

J: TRBJ1-1
size: .
D: TRBD1
V: TRBV20-1
DNA: TGCAGTGAGAAAACAGGGGGTGAAGCTTTCTTT
CDR3: CSEKTGGEAFF

J: TRBJ1-3
size: .
D: TRBD1
V: TRBV4-3
DNA: TGCGCCAGCAGCCGTTGGGACAGAGTCTCTGGAAACACCATATATTTT
CDR3: CASSRWDRVSGNTIYF

J: TRBJ1-3
size: once
D: TRBD1
V: TRBV23-1
DNA: TGCGCCAGCAGCCGTGACAGGGCCCCTGGAAACACCATATATTTT
CDR3: CASSRDRAPGNTIYF

J: TRBJ2-6
size: .
D: TRBD2
V: TRBV2
DNA: TGTGCCAGCAGAATAGCGGGGGGATACTCTGGGGCCAACGTCCTGACTTTC
CDR3: CASRIAGGYSGANVLTF

J: TRBJ2-1
size: .
D: TRBD1
V: TRBV29-1
DNA: TGCAGCATCCTGGGAGGGACAGGGTCCTACAATGAGCAGTTCTTC
CDR3: CSILGGTGSYNEQFF

J: TRBJ2-3
size: .
D: TRBD2
V: TRBV5-1
DNA: TGCGCCAGCAGCTTTCCGGGTACAGCGGGGGGGCCTAGCACAGATACGCAGTATTTT
CDR3: CASSFPGTAGGPSTDTQYF

J: TRBJ2-2
size: .
D: TRBD1
V: TRBV11-2
DNA: TGTGCCAGCAGCTTGGGACAGGGAAGGACCGGGGAGCTGTTTTTT
CDR3: CASSLGQGRTGELFF